Below, 11 T cell receptor beta chains from the same sample are listed, as sequenced in a study of T cells in Graves' hyperthyroidism and ophthalmopathy. Amplified TCR beta CDR3 regions came from RNA transcripts. First-round RT-PCR targeting the TCR CDR3 was performed with the HTBI primer set. TCRdb reprocessed the multiplex PCR reads with MiXCR, giving one entry per CDR3 protein. The sample has 540,000 or so distinct CDR3 sequences; just over 45% are singletons. The sequenced sample consisted of peripheral blood or thyroid tissue (not recorded which). These receptors came from an adult woman with Graves' disease, either hyperthyroidism or ophthalmopathy (not recorded which).

This sequence joins TRBV19 and TRBJ2-3; possible D gene TRBD2, 6 bases. Germline CDR1 LNHDA, CDR2 SQIVND (reference sequence). Trimming cost V 7 bases and J 0 bases, with 14 bases left between them. This CDR3 is built from 15 residues. The CDR3 nucleotides read TGTGCCAGTAAGATTCAGCTAGCGAGCACAGATACGCAGTATTTT. Residues: CASKIQLASTDTQYF.

V is TRBV5-1 and J is TRBJ1-3; D is undetermined. The V end lost 4 bases, the J end lost 8 bases, and 16 bases lay between the germline ends. The CDR3 sequence is 14 residues long. From germline, CDR1 is SGHRS and CDR2 YFSETQ. CDR3 nucleotide sequence: TGCGCCAGCAGCCCCACGGGGTCTGGCTACACCATATATTTT. It yields the protein CASSPTGSGYTIYF.

The table lists this clonotype with many counts. CDR3 sequence: CSASRQGAAGELFF. CDR3 sequence (DNA): TGCAGTGCTAGCCGGCAGGGGGCAGCAGGGGAGCTGTTTTTT. The chain has TRBV20-1 and TRBJ2-2, with 8 bases lining up with TRBD1. The junction had 8 bases not matched to a gene; V was cut back by 3 bases and J by 8 bases. The CDR3 covers 14 residues. Germline values: CDR1 DFQATT, CDR2 SNEGSKA (reference sequence).

On this clonotype: The junction departs from the called germline gene at one end, perhaps through a read error. This rearrangement joins TRBV7-7 to TRBJ2-7, with 7 bases matching TRBD2. This CDR3 has 15 residues. Germline V gene sequence: CDR1 SSHAT, CDR2 FNYEAQ (reference sequence). The DNA for the CDR3 is TGTGCTAGCAGCTTTGGATGGGGGGGCTCCTACGAGCAGTACTTC. Translation gives CASSFGWGGSYEQYF.

This clonotype has at least ten counts. This chain uses TRBV12-3 or TRBV12-4 with TRBJ2-5; no clear D. CDR3 length: 13 amino acids. Trimming stripped 7 bases from V and 3 bases from J, with 12 bases between. The CDR3 region is CASTPWAEETQYF. Written as DNA, the CDR3 is TGTGCCAGCACCCCGTGGGCCGAAGAGACCCAGTACTTC.

The chain employs TRBV29-1 and TRBJ2-5, with 7 bases matching TRBD2. The CDR3 contains 14 residues. The J segment lost 5 bases and the V segment lost 4 bases, leaving 10 bases of the junction unmatched. Per germline, CDR1 SQVTM and CDR2 ANQGSEA. The CDR3 nucleotides read TGCAGCGTTGTTGGTAGCGGGTGGGGGGAGACCCAGTACTTC. This codes for CSVVGSGWGETQYF. The whole variable domain, remainder taken from reference TRBV29-1 and TRBJ2-5, is SAVISQKPSRDICQRGTSLTIQCQVDSQVTMMFWYRQQPGQSLTLIATANQGSEATYESGFVIDKFPISRPNLTFSTLTVSNMSPEDSSIYLCSVVGSGWGETQYFGPGTRLLVL.

This clonotype was counted a single time. One end of the junction is discordant with germline, which a read error may explain. The chain carries TRBV7-7 and TRBJ2-5, with 8 bases lining up with TRBD2. This CDR3 region has 14 residues. Germline CDR1 reads SSHAT; CDR2 reads FNYEAQ (reference sequence). CDR3 nucleotide sequence: TGTGCTAGCAGCATAACTAGCGGTAGGGAGACCCAGTACTTC. Its protein is CASSITSGRETQYF.

The chain recombines TRBV27 with TRBJ1-4; a weak D match, TRBD1 (5 bases). The CDR3 contains 15 residues. The V end lost 3 bases, the J end lost 3 bases, and 11 bases lay between the germline ends. Germline values: CDR1 MNHEY, CDR2 SMNVEV (reference sequence). The CDR3 loop reads CASSFGGGANEKLFF. DNA for the CDR3: TGTGCCAGCAGTTTTGGCGGGGGGGCTAATGAAAAACTGTTTTTT.

The chain links TRBV28 to TRBJ1-2; a possible D gene is TRBD1 (5 bases). Germline CDR1 reads MDHEN; CDR2 reads SYDVKM. V shed 5 bases and J shed 4 bases, with 17 bases lying between them. CDR3 length: 15 residues. The CDR3 region has the DNA TGTGCCAGCAGTGCATTTCCAACGGGACTCTATGGCTACACCTTC. Encoded protein: CASSAFPTGLYGYTF.

The chain employs TRBV7-6 and TRBJ1-4, with 8 nucleotides matching TRBD1. Looked up from germline, CDR1 is SGHVS and CDR2 is FNYEAQ. The ends lost 2 bases at V and 7 bases at J; junction bases unmatched: 9. CDR3 size: 16 residues. DNA for the CDR3: TGTGCCAGCAGCTTAATGTCGGGACAGGCTCCTGAAAAACTGTTTTTT. The encoded protein is CASSLMSGQAPEKLFF.

This clonotype was seen at least ten times. This chain joins TRBV6-5 and TRBJ1-1, with D possibly being TRBD1 (5 bases). The V gene's germline CDR1 is MNHEY and CDR2 SVGAGI. The germline V and J ends were trimmed by 2 bases and 1 base, with 11 bases remaining between them. The CDR3 loop spans 15 amino acids. CDR3 sequence reads: CASSYDGASNTEAFF. The CDR3 DNA is TGTGCCAGCAGTTACGATGGGGCATCGAACACTGAAGCTTTCTTT.